What follows are 24 T cell receptor beta chains derived from one specimen sequenced in a study of blood T cell repertoires in COVID-19. TCRdb keeps only in-frame clones here, not all; method: immunoSEQ multiplex PCR. The sample includes tens of thousands of clones, 81% of them seen just once. The specimen sequenced was peripheral blood. These receptors all come from an elderly woman with active or convalescent COVID-19.

The V gene is TRBV11-2, the J gene TRBJ1-1; D ambiguous. Germline assignment: CDR1 SGHAT and CDR2 FQNNGV. Trimming stripped 5 bases from V and 1 base from J, with 11 bases between. CDR3 length equals 14 residues. The CDR3 spells CASSKQIRNTEAFF. DNA for the CDR3: TGTGCCAGCAGCAAACAGATTCGGAACACTGAAGCTTTCTTT.

V and J are TRBV3-1 (or the pseudogene TRBV3-2) and TRBJ2-2; D gene ambiguous. The V gene's germline CDR1 is LGHDT and CDR2 YNNKEL (reference sequence). CDR3 length: 15 amino acids. V was clipped by 3 bases and J by 2 bases, with 10 bases between them. CDR3 DNA: TGTGCCAGCAGCCATTCCGTAGAAAACACCGGGGAGCTGTTTTTT. This sequence encodes CASSHSVENTGELFF.

The chain has TRBV6-4 and TRBJ1-2; no clear D. The CDR3 has 14 amino acids. CDR1 is MRHNA and CDR2 is SNTAGT in the germline V gene. V was cut by 5 bases and J by 8 bases, with 18 bases left in between. This CDR3 is CASSFQAGLQGYTF. Written as DNA, the CDR3 is TGTGCCAGCAGTTTTCAAGCGGGATTACAAGGCTACACCTTC.

The rearrangement joins TRBV6-5 to TRBJ1-1, with TRBD1 identical over 9 bases. Germline V CDR1 and CDR2: MNHEY, SVGAGI. The CDR3 runs 16 residues. Germline trimming cut 4 bases from V and 0 bases from J; bases unmatched to any gene: 6. This CDR3 reads CASSFGTGRMNTEAFF. CDR3 coding DNA: TGTGCCAGCAGTTTCGGGACAGGGCGGATGAACACTGAAGCTTTCTTT.

This chain uses TRBV3-1 (or the pseudogene TRBV3-2) with TRBJ2-1; D remains unclear. V was clipped by 1 base and J by 9 bases, with 10 bases between them. This CDR3 comprises 13 residues. The germline CDR1 and CDR2 sequences are LGHDT and YNNKEL (reference sequence). The CDR3 coding sequence is TGTGCCAGCAGCCAAGCCGGTAATGGTGAGCAGTTCTTC. Amino acids: CASSQAGNGEQFF.

This clone was detected a few times. V usage is TRBV19 and J usage is TRBJ2-2, with 9 bases identical to TRBD2. Trimming took 3 bases from V and 7 from J; bases not matched to a gene: 6. This CDR3 region has 15 residues. Germline CDR1 and CDR2: LNHDA and SQIVND (reference sequence). The CDR3 here is CASSMLRGGGGELFF. The CDR3 coding sequence is TGTGCCAGTAGTATGCTGCGGGGGGGCGGCGGGGAGCTGTTTTTT.

In regard to this clone: One end of the junction fails to match germline, which may point to a read error. The chain couples TRBV19 to TRBJ1-4; TRBD1 matches at 7 bases. The CDR3 sequence is 16 residues long. CDR1 is LNHDA and CDR2 is SQIVND in the germline V gene (reference sequence). CDR3 protein: CASSPLTGVTSEKLFF. CDR3 sequence (DNA): TGTGCCAGTAGCCCCCTTACAGGGGTCACTAGTGAAAAACTGTTTTTT. Complete variable domain (other parts from reference TRBV19 and TRBJ1-4): DGGITQSPKYLFRKEGQNVTLSCEQNLNHDAMYWYRQDPGQGLRLIYYSQIVNDFQKGDIAEGYSVSREKKESFPLTVTSAQKNPTAFYLCASSPLTGVTSEKLFFGSGTQLSVL.

The sample holds one count of this clone. The chain joins TRBV6-5 to TRBJ1-2; the D is unclear. Germline lookup yields CDR1 MNHEY and CDR2 SVGAGI. The V end was cut by 0 bases, the J end by 1 base, with 9 bases between. This CDR3 is built from 15 residues. The CDR3 DNA is TGTGCCAGCAGTTACTCGATTCAGTTTAACTATGGCTACACCTTC. Encoded protein: CASSYSIQFNYGYTF.

This clone showed up just once. This chain joins TRBV7-2 and TRBJ1-2; 7 nucleotides line up with TRBD1. The J segment lost 4 bases and the V segment lost 3 bases, leaving 11 bases of the junction unmatched. The CDR3 loop spans 16 amino acids. Germline V gene sequence: CDR1 SGHTA, CDR2 FQGNSA. DNA for the CDR3: TGTGCCAGCAGCTTCCCGCGGACAGGAACGTCCTATGGCTACACCTTC. The encoded protein is CASSFPRTGTSYGYTF. The entire variable domain, with the rest obtained from reference TRBV7-2 and TRBJ1-2, is as follows: GAGVSQSPSNKVTEKGKDVELRCDPISGHTALYWYRQSLGQGLEFLIYFQGNSAPDKSGLPSDRFSAERTGGSVSTLTIQRTQQEDSAVYLCASSFPRTGTSYGYTFGSGTRLTVV.

This clone came up once. V usage is TRBV14 and J usage is TRBJ2-3, with TRBD2 matching 10 bases. Germline loops: CDR1 SGHDN, CDR2 FVKESK. The length of the CDR3 is 17 residues. The V and J ends lost 1 base and 3 bases, in that order; junction bases with no gene match: 7. In DNA, the CDR3 is TGTGCCAGCAGCCAAGTTGGGACTAGCGTGAGGACAGATACGCAGTATTTT. It codes for CASSQVGTSVRTDTQYF.

The chain is built from TRBV5-6 and TRBJ2-7; 10 positions match TRBD2. Judging by the DNA end, TRBJ2-1 fits better; the J call may be wrong. The germline CDR1 and CDR2 sequences are SGHDT and YYEEEE. CDR3 length equals 17 residues. Here the CDR3 DNA reads TGTGCCAGCAGCCACCATTTAGCGGGGGGCTCCTACAATGAGCAGTTCTTC. Protein: CASSHHLAGGSYNEQFF.

The chain joins TRBV5-1 to TRBJ2-5, with a tentative D call TRBD2 (5 bases). Trimming pared 2 bases from V and 5 bases from J, leaving 10 bases between. Per germline, CDR1 SGHRS and CDR2 YFSETQ. CDR3 size: 13 residues. Here the CDR3 reads CASSFTSSETQYF. The CDR3 coding sequence is TGCGCCAGCAGCTTCACTAGTTCTGAGACCCAGTACTTC. Filled out from reference TRBV5-1 and TRBJ2-5, the complete variable domain reads KAGVTQTPRYLIKTRGQQVTLSCSPISGHRSVSWYQQTPGQGLQFLFEYFSETQRNKGNFPGRFSGRQFSNSRSEMNVSTLELGDSALYLCASSFTSSETQYFGPGTRLLVL.

Only a few counts were recorded for this clone. The J gene is TRBJ2-3, the V gene TRBV29-1; 10 bases align to TRBD2. This CDR3 is built from 18 residues. Per germline, CDR1 SQVTM and CDR2 ANQGSEA. The junction had 12 bases not matched to a gene; V was cut back by 3 bases and J by 0 bases. The CDR3 bases are TGCAGCGTTGAGGGAGCGGGGGGGCGAGGTGTGAGCACAGATACGCAGTATTTT. Translating it yields CSVEGAGGRGVSTDTQYF.

The rearrangement links TRBV7-2 to TRBJ2-1; 11 nucleotides line up with TRBD2. Trimming at V came to 1 base and at J to 9 bases, leaving 8 bases not matched to a gene. Germline CDR1 is SGHTA and CDR2 is FQGNSA. CDR3 length equals 16 residues. CDR3 amino acids: CASSLGIAGGQGEQFF. For the CDR3, the DNA is TGTGCCAGCAGCTTAGGAATAGCGGGGGGGCAGGGTGAGCAGTTCTTC. The complete variable domain, with remaining parts taken from reference TRBV7-2 and TRBJ2-1, reads GAGVSQSPSNKVTEKGKDVELRCDPISGHTALYWYRQSLGQGLEFLIYFQGNSAPDKSGLPSDRFSAERTGGSVSTLTIQRTQQEDSAVYLCASSLGIAGGQGEQFFGPGTRLTVL.

This clone was counted a few times. This rearrangement joins TRBV23-1 to TRBJ1-1; perhaps TRBD1 as D (6 bases). TRBV23-1 is annotated as an ORF whose role is uncertain. The CDR3 spans 15 residues. The ends were cut back, 2 bases at V and 9 bases at J, with 19 bases in the middle. In DNA, the CDR3 is TGCGCCAGCAGTCAAGCGGACAGAGAACAATTAAAAGCTTTCTTT. This translates into CASSQADREQLKAFF.

This clone was counted a few times. V gene TRBV4-2 combines with J gene TRBJ1-2; 8 positions agree with TRBD1. This CDR3 comprises 14 residues. Germline assignment: CDR1 LGHNA and CDR2 YNFKEQ. The junction had 5 bases not matched to a gene; V was cut back by 4 bases and J by 4 bases. The CDR3 nucleotides are TGTGCCAGCAGCCCCGGACAGGGCGGCTATGGCTACACCTTC. Its protein product is CASSPGQGGYGYTF.

A few counts support this clone. The chain is built from TRBV7-2 and TRBJ2-5; D is ambiguous. V lost 1 base and J lost 4, with 7 bases in between. This CDR3 contains 13 residues. The V gene's germline CDR1 is SGHTA and CDR2 FQGNSA. The CDR3 reads CASSLGVVETQYF. In nucleotides, the CDR3 is TGTGCCAGCAGCTTAGGCGTTGTAGAGACCCAGTACTTC. The whole variable domain, remainder taken from reference TRBV7-2 and TRBJ2-5, is GAGVSQSPSNKVTEKGKDVELRCDPISGHTALYWYRQSLGQGLEFLIYFQGNSAPDKSGLPSDRFSAERTGGSVSTLTIQRTQQEDSAVYLCASSLGVVETQYFGPGTRLLVL.

V usage is TRBV7-3 and J usage is TRBJ1-1; maybe TRBD1 (6 bases). Germline CDR1 is SGHTA and CDR2 is FQGTGA. This CDR3 is built from 14 residues. V was clipped by 5 bases and J by 6 bases, with 16 bases between them. CDR3 nucleotide sequence: TGTGCCAGCAGCACCCCAGGGGATTCCTCTGAAGCTTTCTTT. It codes for CASSTPGDSSEAFF.

Only one count was recorded for this clone. The chain recombines TRBV5-1 with TRBJ1-2; 7 bases are a match to TRBD1. The CDR3 runs to 15 residues. J lost 0 bases, V lost 4 bases, and 6 bases had no gene match. Germline V lookup: CDR1 SGHRS, CDR2 YFSETQ. The CDR3 loop reads CASSRTGTANYGYTF. Here the CDR3 DNA reads TGCGCCAGCAGCAGGACCGGGACAGCTAACTATGGCTACACCTTC.

The chain employs TRBV24-1 and TRBJ2-3; 16 bases map to TRBD2. The junction had 3 bases not matched to a gene; V was cut back by 7 bases and J by 6 bases. From germline, CDR1 is KGHDR and CDR2 SFDVKD. The CDR3 spans 15 residues. The CDR3: CATRGLAGGHDTQYF. The CDR3 DNA reads as TGTGCCACCAGGGGACTAGCGGGGGGGCATGATACGCAGTATTTT.

The chain carries TRBV10-3 and TRBJ1-3, with D hard to call. CDR1 is ENHRY, CDR2 SYGVKD, per germline. Trimming cost V 0 bases and J 3 bases, with 6 bases left between them. The CDR3 totals 14 residues. The CDR3 DNA reads TGTGCCATCAGTGAGTCGATCGGTGGAAACACCATATATTTT. Protein sequence: CAISESIGGNTIYF.

V gene TRBV28 combines with J gene TRBJ1-4, with D maybe TRBD1 (6 bases). The CDR3 runs to 16 residues. CDR1 is MDHEN, CDR2 SYDVKM, per germline. V dropped 6 bases and J dropped 0 bases, with 14 bases sitting between them. The CDR3 loop reads CASRGARTATNEKLFF. The CDR3, as DNA: TGTGCCAGCAGGGGGGCTCGGACAGCAACTAATGAAAAACTGTTTTTT.

This sequence joins TRBV6-4 and TRBJ1-1; D is ambiguous. The CDR3 covers 13 residues. Germline V gene data show CDR1 as MRHNA and CDR2 as SNTAGT. Trimming took 4 bases from V and 0 from J, leaving 6 bases between them. Written as DNA, the CDR3 is TGTGCCAGCAGTGTCCATCTGAACACTGAAGCTTTCTTT. Translating gives CASSVHLNTEAFF.

This clone was counted only a few times. The chain uses TRBV5-6 and TRBJ2-1; 7 positions agree with TRBD1. This CDR3 spans 13 amino acids. V lost 5 bases and J lost 3; bases outside the gene matches: 2. Per germline, CDR1 SGHDT and CDR2 YYEEEE. CDR3 protein: CASRRTGYNEQFF. CDR3 DNA: TGTGCCAGCAGAAGGACAGGCTACAATGAGCAGTTCTTC.